The 21 T cell receptor beta chains in this list originate from one sample, sequenced in a study of immune evolution from preneoplasia to lung adenocarcinoma. Produced via immunoSEQ multiplex PCR; TCRdb's table is partial and in-frame only. The sample lists around 3,900 clones, roughly three quarters occurring once. Sequenced input: FFPE invasive lung adenocarcinoma tissue. Source of these receptors: a person aged 70 to 80 with invasive lung adenocarcinoma. Some clones in this sample may be carry-over from other donors' samples.

By sample share, this clone is large (0.1 to 1%). Other DNA sequences within the sample encode an identical CDR3. This rearrangement joins TRBV5-4 to TRBJ2-5, with D possibly being TRBD2 (6 bases). V was shortened by 4 bases and J by 0 bases, with 16 bases between the two germline ends. This CDR3 is built from 16 residues. From germline, CDR1 is SGHNT and CDR2 YYREEE (reference sequence). The CDR3 nucleotides are TGTGCCAGCAGCGGGGGGACCAGCGCTAACCAAGAGACCCAGTACTTC. It codes for CASSGGTSANQETQYF.

The chain uses TRBV12-2 and TRBJ2-6; TRBD1, the D gene given by the table, was not confirmed from the DNA. TRBV12-2 is described as a pseudogene. CDR3 length: 15 amino acids. CDR3 DNA sequence: TGTGCAAGTCGCTCCACACAAAGTCGGGCCAACGTCCTGACTTTC. Residues: CASRSTQSRANVLTF.

This clone has only one observation. The chain combines TRBV7-3 with TRBJ1-5; 8 bases agree with TRBD1. V lost 0 bases, J lost 0 bases, and 10 bases stayed unmatched. The CDR3 runs to 19 residues. Germline CDR1 reads SGHTA; CDR2 reads FQGTGA. CDR3 loop: CASSLTGRTGIASNQPQHF. The CDR3 region has the DNA TGTGCCAGCAGCTTAACGGGTCGGACAGGGATAGCTAGCAATCAGCCCCAGCATTTT. Combining the CDR3 with reference TRBV7-3 and TRBJ1-5 gives the whole variable domain GAGVSQTPSNKVTEKGKYVELRCDPISGHTALYWYRQSLGQGPEFLIYFQGTGAADDSGLPNDRFFAVRPEGSVSTLKIQRTERGDSAVYLCASSLTGRTGIASNQPQHFGDGTRLSIL.

The chain joins TRBV6-1 to TRBJ2-7; TRBD2 might be the D (5 bases). CDR1 is MNHNS and CDR2 is SASEGT in the germline V gene. V shed 5 bases and J shed 0 bases, with 23 bases lying between them. This CDR3 has 18 residues. The CDR3 spells CASSQEGSSVTSSYEQYF. Here the CDR3 DNA reads TGTGCCAGCAGTCAAGAGGGCTCGTCAGTTACCAGCTCCTACGAGCAGTACTTC.

The CDR3 loop is CASSTGTTISYEQYF. CDR3 nucleotide sequence: TGCGCCAGCAGCACCGGGACTACTATTTCCTACGAGCAGTACTTC. The chain carries TRBV5-1 and TRBJ2-7, with TRBD2 matching 7 bases. Germline V gene data show CDR1 as SGHRS and CDR2 as YFSETQ. Losses at the gene ends were 4 bases for V and 1 base for J; bases not matched to a gene: 8. This CDR3 spans 15 amino acids.

V and J are TRBV7-9 and TRBJ2-3; 9 positions agree with TRBD2. This CDR3 is built from 18 residues. Germline V CDR1 and CDR2: SEHNR, FQNEAQ (reference sequence). V lost 0 bases to trimming and J lost 2 bases; unmatched junction nucleotides: 9. CDR3 sequence: CASSLAGTTSGYTDTQYF. CDR3 in DNA: TGTGCCAGCAGCTTAGCGGGGACGACTAGCGGATACACAGATACGCAGTATTTT.

As concerns this clone: The same CDR3 can be traced to other DNA sequences in this sample. The V gene is TRBV10-3, the J gene TRBJ2-1; 8 bases align to TRBD2. Germline-derived CDR1 and CDR2 are ENHRY and SYGVKD. With 4 bases clipped from V and 7 bases from J, the junction kept 9 bases outside the gene matches. There are 15 residues in the CDR3. The CDR3: CAISGRSGSENEQFF. The CDR3 nucleotides are TGTGCCATCAGTGGAAGGAGCGGGAGTGAAAATGAGCAGTTCTTC.

In this sample, this clone turned up a few times. V gene TRBV5-1 combines with J gene TRBJ2-3, with 10 nucleotides matching TRBD1. The CDR3 loop spans 14 amino acids. V lost 4 bases, J lost 5 bases, and 4 bases stayed unmatched. Germline V gene sequence: CDR1 SGHRS, CDR2 YFSETQ. The DNA for the CDR3 is TGCGCCAGCAGCCGGGACAGGGGCAAAGATACGCAGTATTTT. Its translation: CASSRDRGKDTQYF.

A single count supports this clone. The rearrangement joins TRBV5-1 to TRBJ1-6; possibly TRBD1 for D (5 bases). Germline V lookup: CDR1 SGHRS, CDR2 YFSETQ. This CDR3 is 12 amino acids long. Between the trimmed V and J ends, which lost 4 bases and 13 bases, there was a span of 12 bases. The CDR3 protein is CASSPGGMPLHF. The CDR3 nucleotides are TGCGCCAGCAGCCCTGGGGGGATGCCCCTCCACTTT.

The chain has TRBV29-1 and TRBJ2-7; 7 bases align to TRBD1. Germline V CDR1 and CDR2: SQVTM, ANQGSEA. J lost 0 bases, V lost 5 bases, and 7 bases had no gene match. CDR3 length: 14 amino acids. As DNA, the CDR3 is TGCAGCGTTTCCCCCGGGACAGTCTCCTACGAGCAGTACTTC. Translation: CSVSPGTVSYEQYF.

The rearrangement links TRBV5-8 to TRBJ1-5; TRBD1 matches at 7 bases. J was trimmed by 0 bases and V by 4 bases; bases with no gene match: 7. CDR3 length: 16 amino acids. Germline CDR1 reads SGHTS; CDR2 reads YDEGEE. As DNA, the CDR3 is TGTGCCAGCAGCGTGGGGACAGCCGATAGCAATCAGCCCCAGCATTTT. Translation gives CASSVGTADSNQPQHF.

This sequence joins TRBV7-2 and TRBJ1-1; D perhaps matches TRBD1 (5 bases). This CDR3 spans 13 amino acids. From germline, CDR1 is SGHTA and CDR2 FQGNSA. Deletions cut 5 bases from V and 8 bases from J, with 15 bases between. The CDR3 coding sequence is TGTGCCAGCAGCCTCACCTTTGGGGGGGAAGCTTTCTTT. This sequence encodes CASSLTFGGEAFF.

As concerns this clone: At one end the junction does not follow the germline gene, possibly because of a read error. The V gene is TRBV11-2, the J gene TRBJ2-5; TRBD2 aligns across 11 bases. From germline, CDR1 is SGHAT and CDR2 FQNNGV. This CDR3 has 16 amino acids. CDR3 sequence (DNA): TGTGCCAGCAGCGGGCAACTAGCGGGAGCAGCAGAGATCCAGTACTTC. Translating it yields CASSGQLAGAAEIQYF.

As concerns this clone: Other DNA sequences of this sample code for an identical CDR3. This chain connects TRBV28 to TRBJ1-1, with D unclear. Deletions cut 5 bases from V and 10 bases from J, with 14 bases between. This CDR3 comprises 12 residues. Per germline, CDR1 MDHEN and CDR2 SYDVKM. In DNA form, the CDR3 reads TGTGCCAGCAGTCCCCCAGATCGGGGAGCTTTCTTT. Translated: CASSPPDRGAFF.

This clone was counted once. The germline gene is not matched at one end of the junction; a read error may be the cause. Other DNA sequences of this sample code for an identical CDR3. CDR3 loop: CASSLVGSGNTIYF. The DNA of the CDR3 is TGTGCCAGTAGCTTGGTTGGCTCTGGAAACACCATATATTTT. This chain joins TRBV5-6 and TRBJ1-3; D unclear. CDR1 SGHDT and CDR2 YYEEEE come from the germline V gene. The CDR3 consists of 14 residues.

CDR3 in DNA: TGTGCCTGTGGTGTGCCCATGCCCCTCTACAATGAGCAGTTCTTC. It is translated as CACGVPMPLYNEQFF. V is TRBV30 and J is TRBJ2-1; D is undetermined. The CDR3 totals 15 residues. With 6 bases removed from V and 3 bases from J, the gap between germline ends came to 18 bases. Germline V gives CDR1 GTSNPN, CDR2 SVGIG (reference sequence).

The table lists this clone with a few counts. This sequence joins TRBV2 and TRBJ2-2; D perhaps matches TRBD2 (5 bases). V was shortened by 3 bases and J by 6 bases, with 11 bases between the two germline ends. Germline CDR1 and CDR2: SNHLY and FYNNEI. This CDR3 is built from 14 residues. CDR3 bases: TGTGCCAGCAGTGACTCTCTAGCCCCCGGGGAGCTGTTTTTT. This codes for CASSDSLAPGELFF. Looking up the rest from reference TRBV2 and TRBJ2-2 gives the full variable domain: EPEVTQTPSHQVTQMGQEVILRCVPISNHLYFYWYRQILGQKVEFLVSFYNNEISEKSEIFDDQFSVERPDGSNFTLKIRSTKLEDSAMYFCASSDSLAPGELFFGEGSRLTVL.

The chain is built from TRBV5-4 and TRBJ1-1; 7 bases line up with TRBD1. The CDR3 consists of 14 residues. Germline trimming cut 1 base from V and 1 base from J; bases unmatched to any gene: 1. The germline V gene encodes CDR1 SGHNT and CDR2 YYREEE (reference sequence). The CDR3 loop reads CASSLRTGNTEAFF. CDR3 bases: TGTGCCAGCAGCTTGCGGACAGGGAACACTGAAGCTTTCTTT.

The rearrangement uses TRBV18 and TRBJ2-1, with TRBD2 matching 10 bases. CDR3 size: 16 residues. V shed 0 bases and J 3 bases; nucleotides not matched to a gene: 2. Germline CDR1 and CDR2: KGHSH and LQKENI. As DNA, the CDR3 is TGTGCCAGCTCACCACCCCTAGCGGGAGTCTACAATGAGCAGTTCTTC. Its protein product is CASSPPLAGVYNEQFF.

This clone was observed a single time. In nucleotides, the CDR3 is TGCGCCAGCAGAGGGCCTGGACAGGGAGACACCGGGGAGCTGTTTTTT. Its protein is CASRGPGQGDTGELFF. The chain combines TRBV5-1 with TRBJ2-2; 8 bases agree with TRBD1. V shed 5 bases and J 3 bases; nucleotides not matched to a gene: 9. Germline CDR1 SGHRS, CDR2 YFSETQ. The CDR3 consists of 16 residues.

The gene calls are TRBV5-6 and TRBJ1-2, with a tentative D call TRBD1 (5 bases). Per germline, CDR1 SGHDT and CDR2 YYEEEE. V lost 0 bases to trimming and J lost 8 bases, with 8 bases between them. The CDR3 runs to 12 residues. CDR3 sequence: CASSLGRDGYTF. CDR3 DNA sequence: TGTGCCAGCAGCTTGGGCAGGGACGGCTACACCTTC. Full variable domain (rest looked up from reference TRBV5-6 and TRBJ1-2): DAGVTQSPTHLIKTRGQQVTLRCSPKSGHDTVSWYQQALGQGPQFIFQYYEEEERQRGNFPDRFSGHQFPNYSSELNVNALLLGDSALYLCASSLGRDGYTFGSGTRLTVV.